This record concerns one T cell receptor (beta chain) sequence. Germline-derived CDR1 and CDR2 are SGHAT and FQNNGV. V gave up 1 base and J gave up 11 bases, with 14 bases separating them. This CDR3 spans 13 amino acids. These data belong to a study of graft-versus-host responses after intestinal transplantation. Generated by immunoSEQ multiplex PCR, the TCRdb table keeps only in-frame clones and is missing some. The sample contains more than 20,000 clones, 89% of which appear only once. This sequence originates from a human patient who received an intestinal transplant, so some T cells may come from the graft donor. The sequencing here drew on PBMCs, taken approximately 65 days after intestinal transplantation. The chain has TRBV11-2 and TRBJ1-1; D not certain. CDR3 in amino acids: CASSLVWRADAFF. The CDR3 bases are TGTGCCAGCAGCTTAGTTTGGAGGGCAGACGCTTTCTTT.